The 2 T cell receptor beta chains given below trace back to one sample, sequenced in a study of blood T cells in healthy people across ages. With a J-beta primer mix and a sample-barcoded 5' primer, a second PCR ran about 6 to 11 cycles. TCRdb processed the 5' RACE reads anew with MiXCR; each CDR3 protein has one entry. The table has about 640,000 distinct CDR3 sequences, 58% seen once. Sequenced sample: blood. The receptors were gathered from a man aged 55 to 70 in good health.

The chain is built from TRBV20-1 and TRBJ1-2; 11 nucleotides match TRBD1. Looked up from germline, CDR1 is DFQATT and CDR2 is SNEGSKA (reference sequence). The CDR3 spans 16 residues. Losses at the gene ends were 6 bases for V and 8 bases for J; bases not matched to a gene: 17. The CDR3 nucleotides read TGCAGTGCCCATACTCCCGGGACAGGGGGGACTATGGGCTACACCTTC. Translation gives CSAHTPGTGGTMGYTF.

The chain uses TRBV20-1 and TRBJ2-2; tentatively, D is TRBD1 (5 bases). From germline, CDR1 is DFQATT and CDR2 SNEGSKA (reference sequence). V was trimmed by 2 bases and J by 0 bases, leaving 7 bases between them. This CDR3 is 14 amino acids long. DNA for the CDR3: TGCAGTGCTAGACAGGGCGCGAACACCGGGGAGCTGTTTTTT. Encoded protein: CSARQGANTGELFF.